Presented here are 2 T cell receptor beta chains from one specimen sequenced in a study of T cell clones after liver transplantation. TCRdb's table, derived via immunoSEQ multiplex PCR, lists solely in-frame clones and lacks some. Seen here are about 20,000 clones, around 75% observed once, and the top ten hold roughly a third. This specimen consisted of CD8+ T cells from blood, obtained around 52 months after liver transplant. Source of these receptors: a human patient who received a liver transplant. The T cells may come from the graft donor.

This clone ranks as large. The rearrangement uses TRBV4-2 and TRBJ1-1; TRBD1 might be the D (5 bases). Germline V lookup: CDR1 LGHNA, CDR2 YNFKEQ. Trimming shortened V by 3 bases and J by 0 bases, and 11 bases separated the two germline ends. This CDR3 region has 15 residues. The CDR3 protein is CASSHGEGMNTEAFF. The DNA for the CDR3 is TGTGCCAGCAGCCATGGGGAGGGGATGAACACTGAAGCTTTCTTT.

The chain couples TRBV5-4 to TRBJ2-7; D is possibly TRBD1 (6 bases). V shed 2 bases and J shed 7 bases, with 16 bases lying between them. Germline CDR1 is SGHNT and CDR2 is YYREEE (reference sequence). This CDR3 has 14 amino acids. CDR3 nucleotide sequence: TGTGCCAGCAGCTTTACTGGGACACTGGAAGAGCAGTACTTC. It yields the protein CASSFTGTLEEQYF.